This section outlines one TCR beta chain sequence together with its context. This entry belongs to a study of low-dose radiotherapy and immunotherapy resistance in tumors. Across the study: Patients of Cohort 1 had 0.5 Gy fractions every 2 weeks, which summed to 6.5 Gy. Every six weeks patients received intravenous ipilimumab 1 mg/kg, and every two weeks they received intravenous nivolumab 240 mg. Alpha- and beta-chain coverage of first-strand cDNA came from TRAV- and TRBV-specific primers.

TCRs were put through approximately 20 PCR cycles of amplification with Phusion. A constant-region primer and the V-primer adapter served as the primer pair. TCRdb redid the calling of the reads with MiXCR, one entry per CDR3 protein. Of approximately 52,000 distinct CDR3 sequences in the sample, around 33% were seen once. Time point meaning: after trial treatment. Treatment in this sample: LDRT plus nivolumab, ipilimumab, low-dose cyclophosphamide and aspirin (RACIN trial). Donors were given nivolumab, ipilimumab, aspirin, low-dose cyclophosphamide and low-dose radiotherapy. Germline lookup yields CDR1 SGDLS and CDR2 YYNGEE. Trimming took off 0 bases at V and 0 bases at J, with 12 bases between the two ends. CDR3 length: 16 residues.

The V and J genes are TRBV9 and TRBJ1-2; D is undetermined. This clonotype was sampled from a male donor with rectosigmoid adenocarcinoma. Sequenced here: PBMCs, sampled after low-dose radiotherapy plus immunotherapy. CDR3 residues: CASSVGPESSNYGYTF. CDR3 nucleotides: TGTGCCAGCAGCGTAGGGCCGGAATCCTCTAACTATGGCTACACCTTC.